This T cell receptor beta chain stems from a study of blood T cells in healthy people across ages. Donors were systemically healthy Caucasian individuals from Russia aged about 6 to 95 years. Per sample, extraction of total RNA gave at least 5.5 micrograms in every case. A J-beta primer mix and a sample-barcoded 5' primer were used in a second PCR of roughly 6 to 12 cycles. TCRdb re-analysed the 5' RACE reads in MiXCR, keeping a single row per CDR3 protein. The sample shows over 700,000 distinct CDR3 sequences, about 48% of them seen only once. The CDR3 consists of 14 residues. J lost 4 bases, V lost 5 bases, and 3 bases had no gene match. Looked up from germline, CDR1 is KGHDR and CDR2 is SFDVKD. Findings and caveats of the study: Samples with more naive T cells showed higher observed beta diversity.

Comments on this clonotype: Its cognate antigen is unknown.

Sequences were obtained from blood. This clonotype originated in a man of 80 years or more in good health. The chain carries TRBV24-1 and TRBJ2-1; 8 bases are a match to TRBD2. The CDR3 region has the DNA TGTGCCACCAGTGCGGGGGGGGTTTACAATGAGCAGTTCTTC. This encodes CATSAGGVYNEQFF.